This T cell receptor beta chain was sequenced during a study of T cells in Graves' hyperthyroidism and ophthalmopathy. The CDR3 has 14 residues. The V and J ends lost 3 bases and 6 bases respectively, with 13 bases between them. The germline gives CDR1 LNHDA, CDR2 SQIVND (reference sequence). Authors of the study amplified TCR beta CDR3 regions from RNA transcripts. The TCR CDR3 first-round RT-PCR relied on the HTBI primer set. TCRdb passed the multiplex PCR reads through MiXCR, listing each CDR3 protein once. The repertoire consists of roughly 570,000 distinct CDR3 sequences, with 46% occurring once and the leading ten covering about 7.8%.

The chain couples TRBV19 to TRBJ2-3; D may be TRBD1 (5 bases). Input material: peripheral blood or thyroid tissue (not recorded which). The TCR comes from a woman aged 18-29 years with Graves' hyperthyroidism. CDR3 in amino acids: CASSMVDTPDTQYF. The DNA of the CDR3 is TGTGCCAGTAGTATGGTGGACACGCCGGATACGCAGTATTTT.